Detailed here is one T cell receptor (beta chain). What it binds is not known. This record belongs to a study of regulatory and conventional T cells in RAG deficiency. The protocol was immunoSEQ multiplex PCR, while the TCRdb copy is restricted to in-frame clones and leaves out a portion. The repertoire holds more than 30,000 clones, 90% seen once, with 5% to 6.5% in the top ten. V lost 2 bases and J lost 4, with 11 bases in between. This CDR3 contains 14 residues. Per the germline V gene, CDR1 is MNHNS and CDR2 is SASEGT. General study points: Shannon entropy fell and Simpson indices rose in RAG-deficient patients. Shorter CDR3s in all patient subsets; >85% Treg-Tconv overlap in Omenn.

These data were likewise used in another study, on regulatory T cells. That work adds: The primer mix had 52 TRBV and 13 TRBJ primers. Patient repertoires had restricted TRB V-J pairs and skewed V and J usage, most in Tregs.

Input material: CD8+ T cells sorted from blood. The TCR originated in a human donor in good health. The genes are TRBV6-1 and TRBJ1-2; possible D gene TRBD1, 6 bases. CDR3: CASSEHRAPYGYTF. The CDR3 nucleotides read TGTGCCAGCAGTGAACACAGGGCCCCCTATGGCTACACCTTC.